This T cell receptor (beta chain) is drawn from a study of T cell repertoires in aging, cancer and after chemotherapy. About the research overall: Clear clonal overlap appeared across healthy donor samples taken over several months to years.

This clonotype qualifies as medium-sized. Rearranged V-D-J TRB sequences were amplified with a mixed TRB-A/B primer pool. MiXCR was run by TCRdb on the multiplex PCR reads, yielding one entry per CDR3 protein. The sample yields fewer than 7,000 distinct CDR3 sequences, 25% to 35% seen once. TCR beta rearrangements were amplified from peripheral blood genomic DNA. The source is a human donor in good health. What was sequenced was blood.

CDR3 in amino acids: CASSYITVVYNEQFF. The CDR3 bases are TGTGCCAGCAGTTATATTACCGTGGTGTACAATGAGCAGTTCTTC. The chain is built from TRBV6-5 and TRBJ2-1; D remains ambiguous. Trimming removed 3 bases from V and 4 bases from J, with 13 bases in between. From germline, CDR1 is MNHEY and CDR2 SVGAGI. The CDR3 is made up of 15 amino acids.